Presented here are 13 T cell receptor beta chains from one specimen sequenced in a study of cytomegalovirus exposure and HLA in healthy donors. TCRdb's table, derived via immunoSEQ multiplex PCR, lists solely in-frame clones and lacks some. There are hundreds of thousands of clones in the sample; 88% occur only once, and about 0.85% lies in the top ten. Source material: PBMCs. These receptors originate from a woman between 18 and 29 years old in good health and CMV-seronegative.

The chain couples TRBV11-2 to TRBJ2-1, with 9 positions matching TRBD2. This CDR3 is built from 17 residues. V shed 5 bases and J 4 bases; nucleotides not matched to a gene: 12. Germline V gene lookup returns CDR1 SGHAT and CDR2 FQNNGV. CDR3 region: CASSALMTSGVYNEQFF. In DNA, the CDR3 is TGTGCCAGCAGCGCACTGATGACTAGCGGAGTATACAATGAGCAGTTCTTC.

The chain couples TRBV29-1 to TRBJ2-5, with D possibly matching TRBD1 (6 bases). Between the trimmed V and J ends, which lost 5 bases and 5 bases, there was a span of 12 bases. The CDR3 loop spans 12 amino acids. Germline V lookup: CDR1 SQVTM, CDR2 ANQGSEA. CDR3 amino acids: CSVFTGLETQYF. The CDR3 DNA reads TGCAGCGTTTTTACAGGGTTGGAGACCCAGTACTTC. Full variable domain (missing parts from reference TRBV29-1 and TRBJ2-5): SAVISQKPSRDICQRGTSLTIQCQVDSQVTMMFWYRQQPGQSLTLIATANQGSEATYESGFVIDKFPISRPNLTFSTLTVSNMSPEDSSIYLCSVFTGLETQYFGPGTRLLVL.

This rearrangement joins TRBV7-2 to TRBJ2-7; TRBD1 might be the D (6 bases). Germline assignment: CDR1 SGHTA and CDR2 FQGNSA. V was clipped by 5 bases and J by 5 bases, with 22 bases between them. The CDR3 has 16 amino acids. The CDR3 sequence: CASSRLVWQGSHEQYF. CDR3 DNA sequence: TGTGCCAGCAGCCGACTGGTCTGGCAGGGGAGCCACGAGCAGTACTTC.

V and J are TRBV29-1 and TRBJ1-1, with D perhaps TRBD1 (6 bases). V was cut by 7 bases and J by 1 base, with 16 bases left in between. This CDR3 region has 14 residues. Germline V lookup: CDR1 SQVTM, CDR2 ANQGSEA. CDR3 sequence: CSGEGGTRNTEAFF. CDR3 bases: TGCAGCGGTGAGGGGGGGACGCGGAACACTGAAGCTTTCTTT.

In DNA form, the CDR3 reads TGTGCCAGCAGCTTCCGGCTAGCGGGGGAAACCGGGGAGCTGTTTTTT. This translates into CASSFRLAGETGELFF. This chain uses TRBV5-6 with TRBJ2-2; 10 nucleotides line up with TRBD2. The CDR3 runs 16 residues. In germline, CDR1 is SGHDT, CDR2 YYEEEE. V shed 2 bases and J 5 bases; nucleotides not matched to a gene: 6.

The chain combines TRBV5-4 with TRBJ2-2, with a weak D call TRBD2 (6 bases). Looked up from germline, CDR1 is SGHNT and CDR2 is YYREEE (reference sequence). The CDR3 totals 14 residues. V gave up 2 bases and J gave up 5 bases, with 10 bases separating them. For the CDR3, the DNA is TGTGCCAGCAGCTTTATGACTAGTACCGGGGAGCTGTTTTTT. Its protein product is CASSFMTSTGELFF.

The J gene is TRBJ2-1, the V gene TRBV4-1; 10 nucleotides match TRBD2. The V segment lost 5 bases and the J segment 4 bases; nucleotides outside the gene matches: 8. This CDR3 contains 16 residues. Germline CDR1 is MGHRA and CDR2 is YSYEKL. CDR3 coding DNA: TGCGCCAGCAGCTCGGTCCCTAGCGGGAGATACAATGAGCAGTTCTTC. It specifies CASSSVPSGRYNEQFF.

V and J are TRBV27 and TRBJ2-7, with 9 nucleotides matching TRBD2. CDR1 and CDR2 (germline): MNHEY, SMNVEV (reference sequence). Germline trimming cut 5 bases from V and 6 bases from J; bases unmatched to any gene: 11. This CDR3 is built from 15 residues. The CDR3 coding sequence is TGTGCCAGCAGTCCCCTAGCGGGAATCCCGGTCGAGCAGTACTTC. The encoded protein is CASSPLAGIPVEQYF.

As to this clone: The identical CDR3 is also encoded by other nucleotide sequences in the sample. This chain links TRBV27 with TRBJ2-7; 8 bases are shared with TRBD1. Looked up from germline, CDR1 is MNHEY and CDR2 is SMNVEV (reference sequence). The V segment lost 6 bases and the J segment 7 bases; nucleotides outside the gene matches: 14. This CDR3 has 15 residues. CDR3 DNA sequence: TGTGCCAGCAGCCCTAGACGGCAGGGGGCTCGGGAGCAGTACTTC. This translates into CASSPRRQGAREQYF.

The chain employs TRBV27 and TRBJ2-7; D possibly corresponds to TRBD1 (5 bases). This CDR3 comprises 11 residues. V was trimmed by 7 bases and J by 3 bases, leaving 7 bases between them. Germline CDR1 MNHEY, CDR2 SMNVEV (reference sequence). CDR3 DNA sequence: TGTGCCAGCACCGACAGCTACGAGCAGTACTTC. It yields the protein CASTDSYEQYF.

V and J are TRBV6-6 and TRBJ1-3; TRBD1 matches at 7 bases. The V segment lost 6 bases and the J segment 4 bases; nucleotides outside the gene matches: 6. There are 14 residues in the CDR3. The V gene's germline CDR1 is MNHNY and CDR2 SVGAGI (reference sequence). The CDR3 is CASRDLTGGNTIYF. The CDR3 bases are TGTGCCAGCAGGGACTTGACAGGGGGAAACACCATATATTTT.

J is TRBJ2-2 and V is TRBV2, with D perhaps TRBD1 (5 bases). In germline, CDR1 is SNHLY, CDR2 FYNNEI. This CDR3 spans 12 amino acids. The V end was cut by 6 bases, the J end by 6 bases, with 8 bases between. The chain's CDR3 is CASRPGPGELFF. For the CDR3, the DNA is TGTGCCAGCAGGCCAGGGCCCGGGGAGCTGTTTTTT.

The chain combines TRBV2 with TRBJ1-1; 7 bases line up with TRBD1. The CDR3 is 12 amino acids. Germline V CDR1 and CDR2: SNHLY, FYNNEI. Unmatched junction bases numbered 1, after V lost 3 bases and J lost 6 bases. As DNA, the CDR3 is TGTGCCAGCAGTGATCAGGGGGCTGAAGCTTTCTTT. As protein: CASSDQGAEAFF.